The next 12 T cell receptor beta chains were all read from a single sample in a study of T cell responses to AZD1222 COVID-19 vaccine. Only in-frame clones appear in the TCRdb table, and some are missing; sequencing was by immunoSEQ multiplex PCR. The sample carries 140,000 to 150,000 clones, under 95% recorded once. The sample was peripheral blood, taken on day 0 of MenACWY control vaccination. The receptor source for this set is an adult in good health.

The V and J genes are TRBV6-1 and TRBJ1-3; D is unclear. Trimming took off 4 bases at V and 0 bases at J, with 13 bases between the two ends. CDR3 size: 16 residues. CDR1 MNHNS and CDR2 SASEGT come from the germline V gene. CDR3 sequence reads: CASSVGTASSGNTIYF. In DNA, the CDR3 is TGTGCCAGCAGTGTTGGAACGGCGAGCTCTGGAAACACCATATATTTT.

The chain couples TRBV4-1 to TRBJ1-5; the D is unclear. CDR3 length equals 16 residues. V dropped 0 bases and J dropped 6 bases, with 15 bases sitting between them. Germline CDR1 reads MGHRA; CDR2 reads YSYEKL. The CDR3 region is CASSQDGPFNTQPQHF. The CDR3 coding sequence is TGCGCCAGCAGCCAAGATGGACCATTTAATACTCAGCCCCAGCATTTT.

The genes are TRBV29-1 and TRBJ1-2; possible D gene TRBD1, 5 bases. Trimming took off 5 bases at V and 2 bases at J, with 12 bases between the two ends. The germline V gene has CDR1 SQVTM and CDR2 ANQGSEA. The CDR3 is 13 amino acids. The CDR3 loop reads CSVTREGNYGYTF. The CDR3, as DNA: TGCAGCGTTACCCGGGAGGGGAACTATGGCTACACCTTC.

The V and J genes are TRBV25-1 and TRBJ2-3; no reliable D call. The length of the CDR3 is 13 residues. Germline V lookup: CDR1 MGHDK, CDR2 SYGVNS. V lost 5 bases and J lost 0, with 6 bases in between. The CDR3 sequence: CASSPPSTDTQYF. DNA of the CDR3: TGTGCCAGCAGTCCTCCTAGCACAGATACGCAGTATTTT.

The gene calls are TRBV9 and TRBJ1-2; D is unclear. CDR1 and CDR2 (germline): SGDLS, YYNGEE. The CDR3 runs to 15 residues. The V end lost 0 bases, the J end lost 1 base, and 10 bases lay between the germline ends. The chain's CDR3 is CASSVAGFVNYGYTF. The CDR3 DNA sequence: TGTGCCAGCAGCGTAGCTGGTTTCGTTAACTATGGCTACACCTTC.

This clone has only one observation. The chain links TRBV18 to TRBJ1-3; D remains unclear. V lost 3 bases, J lost 0 bases, and 15 bases lay in between. The CDR3 consists of 17 residues. In germline, CDR1 is KGHSH, CDR2 LQKENI. This CDR3 reads CASSPYNPRSSGNTIYF. CDR3 in DNA: TGTGCCAGCTCACCTTACAACCCAAGGAGCTCTGGAAACACCATATATTTT.

The count of this clone is one. The rearrangement uses TRBV5-6 and TRBJ2-5; perhaps TRBD2 as D (5 bases). Germline-derived CDR1 and CDR2 are SGHDT and YYEEEE. V was cut by 4 bases and J by 3 bases, with 10 bases left in between. CDR3 length equals 13 residues. CDR3 sequence: CASSDRGEETQYF. The CDR3 coding sequence is TGTGCCAGCAGCGACCGGGGAGAAGAGACCCAGTACTTC. Filled out from reference TRBV5-6 and TRBJ2-5, the complete variable domain reads DAGVTQSPTHLIKTRGQQVTLRCSPKSGHDTVSWYQQALGQGPQFIFQYYEEEERQRGNFPDRFSGHQFPNYSSELNVNALLLGDSALYLCASSDRGEETQYFGPGTRLLVL.

The chain carries TRBV20-1 and TRBJ2-5; D unclear. Germline lookup yields CDR1 DFQATT and CDR2 SNEGSKA (reference sequence). This CDR3 is 11 amino acids long. V lost 2 bases to trimming and J lost 4 bases, with 5 bases between them. Here the CDR3 DNA reads TGCAGTGCTAGACGGGCAGAGACCCAGTACTTC. This encodes CSARRAETQYF.

The chain employs TRBV6-2 or TRBV6-3 and TRBJ1-5; tentatively, D is TRBD1 (5 bases). Germline CDR1 MNHEY, CDR2 SVGEGT. The V and J ends lost 5 bases and 5 bases respectively, with 10 bases between them. CDR3 size: 13 residues. The CDR3 region is CASSQDIYQPQHF. CDR3 sequence (DNA): TGTGCCAGCAGTCAGGACATCTATCAGCCCCAGCATTTT.

This clone was found a few times. The chain has TRBV28 and TRBJ1-6; 7 nucleotides agree with TRBD1. CDR3 length: 16 amino acids. CDR1 and CDR2 (germline): MDHEN, SYDVKM. Germline trimming cut 5 bases from V and 4 bases from J; bases unmatched to any gene: 8. CDR3 coding DNA: TGTGCCAGCAGTCCGCAGAGGACAGGTTATAATTCACCCCTCCACTTT. It encodes CASSPQRTGYNSPLHF.

This rearrangement joins TRBV19 to TRBJ1-2; D may be TRBD1 (6 bases). The CDR3 consists of 14 residues. Germline assignment: CDR1 LNHDA and CDR2 SQIVND (reference sequence). The germline V and J ends were trimmed by 9 bases and 2 bases, with 16 bases remaining between them. CDR3 sequence: CASQRLTGNYGYTF. The CDR3 DNA is TGTGCCAGCCAACGCCTCACAGGGAACTATGGCTACACCTTC. Looking up the rest from reference TRBV19 and TRBJ1-2 gives the full variable domain: DGGITQSPKYLFRKEGQNVTLSCEQNLNHDAMYWYRQDPGQGLRLIYYSQIVNDFQKGDIAEGYSVSREKKESFPLTVTSAQKNPTAFYLCASQRLTGNYGYTFGSGTRLTVV.

The chain carries TRBV20-1 and TRBJ1-1; TRBD1 is a possible D gene (6 bases). V lost 3 bases, J lost 5 bases, and 16 bases lay in between. The V gene's germline CDR1 is DFQATT and CDR2 SNEGSKA (reference sequence). The CDR3 is 14 amino acids. The CDR3 reads CSASRGGPMTEAFF. Written as DNA, the CDR3 is TGCAGTGCTAGTCGAGGGGGGCCCATGACTGAAGCTTTCTTT.